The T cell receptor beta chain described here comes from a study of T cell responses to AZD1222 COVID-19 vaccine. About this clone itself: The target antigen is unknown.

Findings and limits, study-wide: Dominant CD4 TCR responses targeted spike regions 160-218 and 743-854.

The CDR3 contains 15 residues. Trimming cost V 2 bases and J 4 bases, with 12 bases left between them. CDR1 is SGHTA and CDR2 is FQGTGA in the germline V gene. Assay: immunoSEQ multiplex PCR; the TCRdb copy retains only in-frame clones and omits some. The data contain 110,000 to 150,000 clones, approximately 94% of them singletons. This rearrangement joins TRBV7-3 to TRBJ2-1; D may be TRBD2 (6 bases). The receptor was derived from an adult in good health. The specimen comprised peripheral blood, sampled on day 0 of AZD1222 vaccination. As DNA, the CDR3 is TGTGCCAGCAGCTTAGGGGGGTATGTTTACAATGAGCAGTTCTTC. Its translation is CASSLGGYVYNEQFF.